The 15 T cell receptor beta chains in this list originate from one sample, sequenced in a study of T cells in women clearing cervical HPV infection. TCRdb's copy holds only in-frame clones and misses some; the assay was immunoSEQ multiplex PCR. The repertoire shows tens of thousands of clones; the top ten hold 2.5% to 3%. The sequenced material came from blood buffy coat. The receptor set was obtained from a woman between 18 and 75 years old with a cervical HPV16 infection that either progressed to CIN3+ or cleared (not recorded which).

Of note for this clone: The CDR3 goes on 3 residues after the read ends, and that part is filled in from the germline J gene. The chain joins TRBV29-1 to TRBJ1-2; TRBD1 agrees at 7 bases. CDR1 is SQVTM and CDR2 is ANQGSEA in the germline V gene. The V segment lost 0 bases and the J segment 4 bases; nucleotides outside the gene matches: 5. The CDR3 is 14 residues long. CDR3 sequence: CSVEDLDRAYGYTF. CDR3 DNA, as far as it was read: TGCAGCGTTGAAGATCTTGACAGGGCCTATGGC.

Note on this clone: Sequencing ends 3 residues short of the CDR3 end; the germline J gene provides the rest. V usage is TRBV2 and J usage is TRBJ1-6; tentatively, D is TRBD1 (6 bases). V lost 5 bases and J 8 bases, leaving 10 bases between the germline ends. Per germline, CDR1 SNHLY and CDR2 FYNNEI. This CDR3 contains 13 residues. CDR3 sequence reads: CASSPQGYSPLHF. The DNA read from the CDR3 is TGTGCCAGCAGTCCACAGGGATATTCACCC.

Regarding this clone: The CDR3 end lies 3 residues beyond the end of the read and is filled in from the germline J gene. V is TRBV12-3 or TRBV12-4 and J is TRBJ2-4, with TRBD1 identical over 10 bases. V lost 3 bases, J lost 1 base, and 3 bases stayed unmatched. This CDR3 is built from 16 residues. CDR3: CASSLTGGRAKNIQYF. The CDR3 DNA, read in part, is TGTGCCAGCAGTTTGACAGGGGGCAGGGCCAAAAACATT.

The CDR3 loop is CASSSGTRGEQYF. CDR3 DNA (partial): TGTGCCAGCAGTTCCGGGACTAGAGGCGAG. V usage is TRBV11-2 and J usage is TRBJ2-7, with 8 nucleotides matching TRBD2. With the read ending 3 residues before the CDR3 end, the germline J gene is used to fill in that end. This CDR3 is 13 amino acids long. In germline, CDR1 is SGHAT, CDR2 FQNNGV. V trimming: 6 bases; J trimming: 6 bases; junction bases outside the gene matches: 7.

Details on this clone: The CDR3 end is not reached by the read, which stops 3 residues before it; the germline J gene fills it in. The gene calls are TRBV7-9 and TRBJ1-6, with TRBD1 identical over 8 bases. The V gene's germline CDR1 is SEHNR and CDR2 FQNEAQ (reference sequence). CDR3 length equals 14 residues. The V gene end was trimmed by 4 bases and the J gene end by 8 bases; junction bases not matched to a gene: 4. The CDR3 here is CASSSGQVYSPLHF. The sequenced CDR3 bases are TGTGCCAGCAGCTCGGGACAGGTCTATTCACCC.

Comment on this clone: The read terminates 3 residues ahead of where the CDR3 ends, so the germline J gene completes it. The chain couples TRBV19 to TRBJ1-1; 7 nucleotides align to TRBD1. Germline loops: CDR1 LNHDA, CDR2 SQIVND (reference sequence). The CDR3 totals 14 residues. J was trimmed by 7 bases and V by 2 bases; bases with no gene match: 7. Incomplete CDR3 DNA: TGTGCCAGTAGTATATCGGGACAGAGATATGAA. Its translation is CASSISGQRYE. The full CDR3 sequence reads CASSISGQRYEAFF.

As to this clone: With the read ending 3 residues before the CDR3 end, the germline J gene is used to fill in that end. The chain combines TRBV18 with TRBJ1-3; TRBD1 is a possible D gene (6 bases). V was pared by 5 bases and J by 0 bases, with 14 bases between. This CDR3 has 16 amino acids. In germline, CDR1 is KGHSH, CDR2 LQKENI. CDR3 DNA (partial): TGTGCCAGCTCATCAAGGACAGCCACCTCTGGAAACACC. Protein sequence: CASSSRTATSGNT. Given in full, the CDR3 is CASSSRTATSGNTIYF.

Comment on this clone: The CDR3 end is not reached by the read, which stops 3 residues before it; the germline J gene fills it in. The chain is built from TRBV2 and TRBJ1-2, with 9 bases identical to TRBD1. Losses at the gene ends were 3 bases for V and 3 bases for J; bases not matched to a gene: 2. Looked up from germline, CDR1 is SNHLY and CDR2 is FYNNEI. The CDR3 covers 14 residues. The covered CDR3 bases are TGTGCCAGCAGTGAGGACAGGGGAGACTATGGC. This codes for CASSEDRGDYG. The entire CDR3 sequence reads CASSEDRGDYGYTF.

To note about this clone: The read stops 3 residues short of the end of the CDR3; the missing end is completed from the germline J gene. The J gene is TRBJ1-2, the V gene TRBV2; maybe TRBD1 (6 bases). Germline CDR1 is SNHLY and CDR2 is FYNNEI. Trimming removed 4 bases at V and 7 bases at J, with 19 bases between. The CDR3 extends over 15 amino acids. CDR3 DNA, as far as it was read: TGTGCCAGCAGTGGGGGGAGGGGGGGATACGGTGGC. It yields the protein CASSGGRGGYGG. The CDR3 in its entirety is CASSGGRGGYGGYTF.

In the case of this clone: The read falls 3 residues short of the CDR3 end, and the missing part is taken from the germline J gene. V usage is TRBV5-1 and J usage is TRBJ1-1; D gene ambiguous. The CDR3 sequence is 14 residues long. CDR1 SGHRS and CDR2 YFSETQ come from the germline V gene. The V end was cut by 3 bases, the J end by 3 bases, with 12 bases between. The sequenced part of the CDR3 DNA is TGCGCCAGCAGCTACGACACGTCCTACACTGAA. As protein: CASSYDTSYTE. The complete CDR3 sequence is CASSYDTSYTEAFF.

On this clone: Coverage ceases 3 residues before the CDR3 finishes, and the germline J gene fills in the end. This chain joins TRBV6-1 and TRBJ2-3; the match to TRBD2 covers 11 bases. From germline, CDR1 is MNHNS and CDR2 SASEGT. This CDR3 is built from 15 residues. V was pared by 4 bases and J by 4 bases, with 4 bases of the junction left unmatched. CDR3 DNA (partial): TGTGCCAGCAGTGTAACTAGCGGGAGTCCAGATACG. As protein: CASSVTSGSPDT. The whole CDR3 protein reads CASSVTSGSPDTQYF.

To note about this clone: The CDR3 end falls 3 residues outside the read, so it is completed with the germline J gene. The chain employs TRBV30 and TRBJ2-2, with TRBD1 matching 9 bases. CDR1 and CDR2 from the germline V gene are GTSNPN and SVGIG (reference sequence). This CDR3 has 16 amino acids. J gave up 4 bases and V 1 base, and 7 bases lay outside the gene matches. The CDR3 is CAWSDRGRGGTGELFF. The covered CDR3 bases are TGTGCCTGGAGTGACAGGGGGCGTGGGGGCACCGGGGAG.

For this clone: Read sequence stops 3 residues before the CDR3 end, and the germline J gene provides the missing end. This chain uses TRBV7-8 with TRBJ2-3; possible D gene TRBD2, 7 bases. The CDR3 covers 16 residues. Germline-derived CDR1 and CDR2 are SGHVS and FQNEAQ. The CDR3 loop reads CASSLVGGAGNQPQYF. The CDR3 bases that were read are TGTGCCAGCAGCTTAGTTGGGGGGGCCGGCAATCAGCCG.

Incomplete CDR3 DNA: TGTGCCAGCTCACCGCAGGGGGCAATTAACGAG. Translation: CASSPQGAINE. The CDR3 as a whole reads CASSPQGAINEQYF. The chain employs TRBV18 and TRBJ2-7; 8 bases line up with TRBD1. The read terminates 3 residues ahead of where the CDR3 ends, so the germline J gene completes it. Germline loops: CDR1 KGHSH, CDR2 LQKENI. V shed 3 bases and J 5 bases; nucleotides not matched to a gene: 6. There are 14 residues in the CDR3.

For this clone: The sequence runs out 3 residues before the end of the CDR3; the remainder is reconstructed from the germline J gene. The rearrangement uses TRBV6-1 and TRBJ2-1; 8 nucleotides line up with TRBD2. V lost 2 bases and J lost 0; bases outside the gene matches: 3. CDR1 and CDR2 (germline): MNHNS, SASEGT. CDR3 length equals 16 residues. The CDR3 reads CASSEWSGSSYNEQFF. Partial CDR3 DNA: TGTGCCAGCAGTGAATGGAGCGGGAGCTCCTACAATGAG.